The clone carrying this TCR beta chain occurred a few times. Clinical history reported by participants formed the basis on which cohorts were assigned. This record comes from a study of blood T cell repertoires in COVID-19. In the study overall: In each case, the material was cDNA or gDNA derived from T cells, B-cell-depleted T cells, or PBMCs.

Under the authors' procedure: Nucleated cell counts were estimated from reference gene primer amplification. Some clones are missing from TCRdb's copy, which holds only in-frame ones; the method was immunoSEQ multiplex PCR. V and J calls plus clone size are reproduced from that table; the DNA served to infer D and trimming. The repertoire holds 200,000 to 250,000 clones, with roughly 84% as singletons. The sample comprised PBMCs or T cells enriched from blood (not recorded which). This TCR was sampled from a middle-aged woman who had recovered from COVID-19.

The CDR3 protein is CASTPSRTDTQYF. DNA of the CDR3: TGTGCCAGCACCCCTTCCCGCACAGATACGCAGTATTTT. The V gene is TRBV7-8, the J gene TRBJ2-3; D is uncertain. The V gene's germline CDR1 is SGHVS and CDR2 FQNEAQ. V was clipped by 7 bases and J by 1 base, with 9 bases between them. The CDR3 loop spans 13 amino acids.